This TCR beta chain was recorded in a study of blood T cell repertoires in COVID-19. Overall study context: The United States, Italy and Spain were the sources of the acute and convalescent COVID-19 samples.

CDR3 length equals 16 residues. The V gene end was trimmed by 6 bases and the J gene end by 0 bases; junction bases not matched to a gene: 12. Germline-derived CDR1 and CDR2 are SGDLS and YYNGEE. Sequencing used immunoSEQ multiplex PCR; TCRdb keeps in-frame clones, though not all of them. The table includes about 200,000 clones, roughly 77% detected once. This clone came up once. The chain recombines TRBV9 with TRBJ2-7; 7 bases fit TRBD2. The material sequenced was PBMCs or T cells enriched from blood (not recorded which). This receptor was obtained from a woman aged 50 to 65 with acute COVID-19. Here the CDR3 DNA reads TGTGCCAGCAACCCCTTGGCGGGGGTAAGCTCCTACGAGCAGTACGTC. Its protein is CASNPLAGVSSYEQYV.